This T cell receptor (beta chain) emerged from a study of PD-1 blockade in classical Hodgkin lymphoma. The V end was cut by 0 bases, the J end by 0 bases, with 13 bases between. In germline, CDR1 is SGDLS, CDR2 YYNGEE. This CDR3 contains 17 residues. Profiled with immunoSEQ multiplex PCR; TCRdb holds only in-frame clones, not every one. The data contain some 35,000 clones, around 89% of them singletons. Described time point: newly diagnosed, previously untreated cHL patient sample. Researchers used magnetic negative selection to pull out pure CD4+ T cells from thawed PBMCs. This receptor was taken from a human donor with classical Hodgkin lymphoma. J is TRBJ1-3 and V is TRBV9, with a tentative D call TRBD1 (5 bases). The sequenced material came from CD4+ T cells from blood. CDR3 DNA sequence: TGTGCCAGCAGCGTAGACCCAGGGACCTACTCTGGAAACACCATATATTTT. This gives the protein CASSVDPGTYSGNTIYF. Full variable domain (missing parts from reference TRBV9 and TRBJ1-3): DSGVTQTPKHLITATGQRVTLRCSPRSGDLSVYWYQQSLDQGLQFLIQYYNGEERAKGNILERFSAQQFPDLHSELNLSSLELGDSALYFCASSVDPGTYSGNTIYFGEGSWLTVV.